Here is one T cell receptor (beta chain) with its context. What it binds is not known. The data belong to a study of T cell therapy after organ transplantation. Turning to the study itself: Expansion used a peptide pool of 30 HLA class I and II CMV epitopes.

Using immunoSEQ multiplex PCR, the repertoire was profiled, and TCRdb retains in-frame clones only, with some absent. This sample has about 50,000 clones; 94% occur once, and the top ten carry 3% to 3.5%. General study points: Post-therapy reconstitution appeared to include transferred and endogenous clonotypes. Post-therapy CD8 clonality change correlated inversely with pretherapy clonality. Nonresponder repertoires showed strong pretherapy expansions, barely changing post-therapy.

CDR3 size: 16 residues. Germline assignment: CDR1 SQVTM and CDR2 ANQGSEA. Trimming removed 2 bases from V and 2 bases from J, with 15 bases in between. The starting material was CD8+ T cells from blood, obtained before autologous CMV-specific T cell therapy. The clonotype originates from a human patient who had received a solid organ transplant and had CMV disease. V usage is TRBV29-1 and J usage is TRBJ1-4; D is undetermined. The CDR3 sequence: CSVEKVEEWTNEKLFF. CDR3 DNA sequence: TGCAGCGTTGAAAAGGTTGAGGAATGGACTAATGAAAAACTGTTTTTT.